This T cell receptor beta chain originates from a study of OX40 agonist ivuxolimab in advanced cancers. Overall study context: Patients were given ivuxolimab, an antibody that agonizes OX40 (CD134). It was permissible to have had prior anti-PD-1, anti-PD-L1 or anti-CTLA-4 therapy, and approximately 41% had some. Study-wide results and limits: Antigens targeted by the expanded peripheral T cells were not determined. Expanded clones were, on average, more numerous among CD8+ T cells than CD4+.

Only in-frame clones appear in the TCRdb table, and some are missing; sequencing was by immunoSEQ multiplex PCR. The data show 40,000 to 45,000 clones, approximately 90% seen once. The length of the CDR3 is 12 residues. V shed 3 bases and J shed 4 bases, with 9 bases lying between them. Germline CDR1 SQVTM, CDR2 ANQGSEA. This clone occurred once. Its target is unknown. Here the sequenced sample was CD4+ or CD8+ T cells sorted from blood, taken in a trial of the OX40 agonist ivuxolimab. The clonotype originates from an adult with an advanced solid tumor such as melanoma, head and neck, liver or kidney cancer. The chain employs TRBV29-1 and TRBJ2-5, with a possible D match to TRBD2 (5 bases). Written as DNA, the CDR3 is TGCAGCGTTGATTTGGCGGGAGAGACCCAGTACTTC. Translated: CSVDLAGETQYF.